This T cell receptor beta chain was profiled in a study of control samples from healthy donors and cancer patients. The V and J ends lost 3 bases and 0 bases respectively, with 13 bases between them. The CDR3 has 17 residues. The germline V gene encodes CDR1 SGHRS and CDR2 YFSETQ. Produced via immunoSEQ multiplex PCR; TCRdb's table is partial and in-frame only. The sample yields 390,000 or so clones, 90% seen once. Sequenced input: PBMCs. The chain has TRBV5-1 and TRBJ2-6, with D possibly being TRBD1 or TRBD2 (5 bases each). This TCR was sampled from a man aged 35 to 55 with head and neck cancer. CDR3: CASSWGIPDSGANVLTF. The CDR3, as DNA: TGCGCCAGCAGCTGGGGGATTCCGGACTCTGGGGCCAACGTCCTGACTTTC.